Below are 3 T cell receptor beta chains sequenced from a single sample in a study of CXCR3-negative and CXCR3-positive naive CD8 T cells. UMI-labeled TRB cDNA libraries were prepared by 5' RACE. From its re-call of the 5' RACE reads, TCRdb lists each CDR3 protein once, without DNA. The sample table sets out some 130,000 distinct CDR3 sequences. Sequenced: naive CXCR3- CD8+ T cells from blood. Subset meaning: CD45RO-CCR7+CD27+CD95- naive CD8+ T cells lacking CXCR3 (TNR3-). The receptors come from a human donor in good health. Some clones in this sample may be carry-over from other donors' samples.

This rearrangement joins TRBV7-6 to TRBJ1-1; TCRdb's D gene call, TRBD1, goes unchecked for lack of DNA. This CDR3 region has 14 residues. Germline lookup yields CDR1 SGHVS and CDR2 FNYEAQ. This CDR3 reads CASSPLQTNTEAFF. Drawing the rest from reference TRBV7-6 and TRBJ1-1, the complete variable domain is GAGVSQSPRYKVTKRGQDVALRCDPISGHVSLYWYRQALGQGPEFLTYFNYEAQQDKSGLPNDRFSAERPEGSISTLTIQRTEQRDSAMYRCASSPLQTNTEAFFGQGTRLTVV.

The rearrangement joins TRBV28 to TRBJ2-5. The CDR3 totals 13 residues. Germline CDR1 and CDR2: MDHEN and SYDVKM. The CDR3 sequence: CASSFVWEETQYF.

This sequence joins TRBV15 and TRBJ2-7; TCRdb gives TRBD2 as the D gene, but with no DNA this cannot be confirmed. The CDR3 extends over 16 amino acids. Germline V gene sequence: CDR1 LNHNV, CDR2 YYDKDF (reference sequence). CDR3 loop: CATSRVGPSGRYEQYF.